The entry below gives a single T cell receptor beta chain sequence along with its context. Unmatched junction bases numbered 2, after V lost 5 bases and J lost 0 bases. Germline V gene lookup returns CDR1 DFQATT and CDR2 SNEGSKA (reference sequence). CDR3 length: 13 amino acids. Relying on iRepertoire HTBI primers and Arm-PCR of CDR3 regions, the team built TCR beta libraries. Using its own MiXCR run on the multiplex PCR reads, TCRdb lists one record per CDR3 protein. The sample records about 400,000 distinct CDR3 sequences, 15% to 20% being singletons. The time point is: newly diagnosed GD, antithyroid drugs for less than 3 months. From PBMCs, RNA was extracted and then used to make the TCR library. The data belong to a study of regulatory T cells in long-lasting Graves disease. These data also featured in a second study, about T cells in Graves' hyperthyroidism and ophthalmopathy. From that second work: Exclusion criteria comprised uncontrolled infection, other autoimmune disease, pregnancy or lactation. Blood also carried most thyroid clonotypes expanded above 0.001. Before onset, ophthalmopathy was predicted by the model a median approximately 6.7 months earlier.

The receptor was isolated from a woman younger than 35 with Graves disease. Sequences were derived from peripheral blood mononuclear cells (PBMCs), sampled at new diagnosis, from a patient treated with antithyroid drugs. The chain has TRBV20-1 and TRBJ1-2; 8 bases are shared with TRBD1. CDR3: CSAGQGPNYGYTF. The CDR3 DNA sequence: TGCAGTGCTGGACAGGGTCCTAACTATGGCTACACCTTC.